The next 17 T cell receptor beta chains were all read from a single sample in a study of cytomegalovirus exposure and HLA in healthy donors. The primer mix had 60 Vbeta and 13 Jbeta primers. Sequenced by immunoSEQ multiplex PCR; TCRdb stores in-frame clones only, minus some. The data show around 30,000 clones, and the top ten clones hold approximately 0.7%. Sequenced sample: PBMCs. The receptors originated from a man under 40 in good health and CMV-seronegative.

This rearrangement joins TRBV28 to TRBJ2-7, with a weak D call TRBD2 (7 bases). V lost 8 bases and J lost 0, with 20 bases in between. The CDR3 is made up of 16 amino acids. The germline gives CDR1 MDHEN, CDR2 SYDVKM. The CDR3 bases are TGTGCCAGCTCCCCGGGGGGCAGGGAGAGCTCCTACGAGCAGTACTTC. Its protein product is CASSPGGRESSYEQYF. Full variable domain (outside the CDR3, taken from reference TRBV28 and TRBJ2-7): DVKVTQSSRYLVKRTGEKVFLECVQDMDHENMFWYRQDPGLGLRLIYFSYDVKMKEKGDIPEGYSVSREKKERFSLILESASTNQTSMYLCASSPGGRESSYEQYFGPGTRLTVT.

The chain uses TRBV9 and TRBJ2-7; 7 positions agree with TRBD2. This CDR3 has 13 residues. V was pared by 1 base and J by 4 bases, with 2 bases of the junction left unmatched. CDR1 is SGDLS, CDR2 YYNGEE, per germline. CDR3 DNA: TGTGCCAGCAGCGTAAACGGGAGGTACGAGCAGTACTTC. It translates to CASSVNGRYEQYF.

The chain combines TRBV27 with TRBJ1-5, with D possibly being TRBD1 (5 bases). This CDR3 is built from 14 residues. CDR1 MNHEY and CDR2 SMNVEV come from the germline V gene (reference sequence). Trimming stripped 5 bases from V and 0 bases from J, with 8 bases between. The CDR3 sequence is CASSQGYSNQPQHF. The CDR3 DNA reads TGTGCCAGCAGTCAGGGTTATAGCAATCAGCCCCAGCATTTT.

Considering frequency, this clone is medium-sized. This rearrangement joins TRBV13 to TRBJ2-2; unclear D gene. Trimming removed 1 base at V and 6 bases at J, with 3 bases between. CDR3 length: 12 residues. Germline V CDR1 and CDR2: PRHDT, FYEKMQ (reference sequence). CDR3 region: CASSLVAGELFF. CDR3 nucleotides: TGTGCCAGCAGCTTAGTAGCCGGGGAGCTGTTTTTT.

This CDR3 reads CASSLAQGPDTQYF. The CDR3 nucleotides are TGCGCCAGCAGCTTGGCACAGGGACCAGATACGCAGTATTTT. The V and J genes are TRBV5-1 and TRBJ2-3, with D perhaps TRBD1 (6 bases). V lost 0 bases and J lost 4, with 9 bases in between. Germline V gene sequence: CDR1 SGHRS, CDR2 YFSETQ. This CDR3 region has 14 residues.

The rearrangement joins TRBV15 to TRBJ1-5; D is ambiguous. The germline V gene encodes CDR1 LNHNV and CDR2 YYDKDF (reference sequence). CDR3 length: 16 residues. Trimming left V 3 bases short and J 2 bases short, with 14 bases between. CDR3 region: CATSSDKRARNQPQHF. The DNA for the CDR3 is TGTGCCACCAGCAGCGACAAGAGGGCTCGCAATCAGCCCCAGCATTTT.

This chain joins TRBV9 and TRBJ2-5; the D gene is possibly TRBD1 (6 bases). The CDR3 runs to 14 residues. Germline V lookup: CDR1 SGDLS, CDR2 YYNGEE. V was pared by 3 bases and J by 10 bases, with 19 bases between. Here the CDR3 DNA reads TGTGCCAGCAGCGGGCTTATGGACAGCTCCTACCAGTACTTC. It yields the protein CASSGLMDSSYQYF.

The chain links TRBV7-3 to TRBJ2-2, with TRBD1 matching over 7 bases. CDR1 SGHTA and CDR2 FQGTGA come from the germline V gene. V gave up 5 bases and J gave up 0 bases; unmatched junction bases: 9. This CDR3 is built from 17 residues. CDR3 in DNA: TGTGCCAGCAGCCCCTCCCCCGGGACAGCGAACACCGGGGAGCTGTTTTTT. Translation gives CASSPSPGTANTGELFF.

The genes are TRBV4-2 and TRBJ2-7; no firm D call. V gave up 0 bases and J gave up 2 bases, with 11 bases separating them. From germline, CDR1 is LGHNA and CDR2 YNFKEQ. CDR3 length equals 15 residues. The CDR3 spells CASSQDEHPTYEQYF. The DNA of the CDR3 is TGTGCCAGCAGCCAAGATGAACATCCAACCTACGAGCAGTACTTC.

CDR3 sequence: CASSLDYIGQFF. DNA of the CDR3: TGTGCCAGCAGTTTGGACTATATCGGGCAGTTCTTC. This chain joins TRBV6-5 and TRBJ2-1, with a possible D match to TRBD2 (6 bases). The V gene lost 4 bases and the J gene lost 12 bases, with 13 bases spanning the gap. Germline CDR1 and CDR2: MNHEY and SVGAGI. The CDR3 is 12 residues long.

The rearrangement joins TRBV28 to TRBJ2-5, with 9 bases lining up with TRBD1. This CDR3 comprises 15 residues. Germline V gene sequence: CDR1 MDHEN, CDR2 SYDVKM. With 8 bases clipped from V and 2 bases from J, the junction kept 9 bases outside the gene matches. CDR3 sequence: CASAGAGTGQETQYF. CDR3 DNA sequence: TGTGCCAGCGCGGGGGCCGGGACAGGGCAAGAGACCCAGTACTTC.

The chain uses TRBV13 and TRBJ1-2; 7 bases match TRBD1. J gave up 8 bases and V 5 bases, and 11 bases lay outside the gene matches. The CDR3 is 14 residues long. Germline V lookup: CDR1 PRHDT, CDR2 FYEKMQ (reference sequence). This CDR3 reads CASSPSTGSTGYTF. The CDR3 nucleotides are TGTGCCAGCAGCCCCTCGACAGGGAGTACGGGCTACACCTTC.

This chain joins TRBV6-5 and TRBJ1-5; D remains ambiguous. V lost 5 bases, J lost 6 bases, and 17 bases lay in between. The CDR3 is 15 residues long. Looked up from germline, CDR1 is MNHEY and CDR2 is SVGAGI. CDR3 DNA: TGTGCCAGCAGTCGTGGACCCGGGGAACGTCAGCCCCAGCATTTT. This encodes CASSRGPGERQPQHF.

As DNA, the CDR3 is TGTGCCAGCAGCTCCGAAAGGGGACAGATCTACACCTTC. This sequence encodes CASSSERGQIYTF. The rearrangement uses TRBV5-4 and TRBJ1-2; TRBD1 matches 7 bases. The CDR3 consists of 13 residues. V shed 3 bases, J shed 10 bases, and the junction held 9 bases outside the gene matches. Germline assignment: CDR1 SGHNT and CDR2 YYREEE (reference sequence). Full variable domain (rest looked up from reference TRBV5-4 and TRBJ1-2): ETGVTQSPTHLIKTRGQQVTLRCSSQSGHNTVSWYQQALGQGPQFIFQYYREEENGRGNFPPRFSGLQFPNYSSELNVNALELDDSALYLCASSSERGQIYTFGSGTRLTVV.

The rearrangement joins TRBV10-3 to TRBJ1-2; 10 positions match TRBD1. V lost 3 bases, J lost 0 bases, and 10 bases stayed unmatched. This CDR3 comprises 18 residues. Germline CDR1 reads ENHRY; CDR2 reads SYGVKD. CDR3 nucleotide sequence: TGTGCCATCAGTGAAAGAGACAGGGGGCTGCTTGCTAACTATGGCTACACCTTC. The encoded protein is CAISERDRGLLANYGYTF.

Comment on this clone: One end of the junction is discordant with germline, which a read error may explain. The gene calls are TRBV5-1 and TRBJ2-7, with TRBD2 matching over 7 bases. The CDR3 is 15 amino acids. CDR1 and CDR2 from the germline V gene are SGHRS and YFSETQ. CDR3 in DNA: TGCGCCAGCAGCCCGTGGGGGGAGGGAGAATACGAGCAATACTTC. Protein: CASSPWGEGEYEQYF.

The chain links TRBV10-1 to TRBJ1-2; D is undetermined. V was trimmed by 0 bases and J by 4 bases, leaving 9 bases between them. Germline V gene data show CDR1 as WNHNN and CDR2 as SYGVQD (reference sequence). This CDR3 contains 14 residues. The CDR3 here is CASSESSPGYGYTF. CDR3 DNA: TGCGCCAGCAGTGAGTCTAGTCCGGGCTATGGCTACACCTTC.